These 20 T cell receptor beta chains originate from one sample sequenced in a study of identifying expanded T cells in peripheral blood (dated by TCRdb to the late 2010s). Libraries were built with the immunoSEQ multiplex PCR assay. TCRdb re-hosts the immuneACCESS table, in-frame sequences only. Its copies lack some clones; in the studies checked, an unresolved V gene accounts for under half of them, and the cause for the rest is not known. This sample has about 91,000 clones in its table, and approximately 88% of those were observed once. The top ten clones comprise about 4% of the sample. Sequencing was carried out using blood. These receptor sequences come from a person between 18 and 75 years old in good health.

A word on this clone: An end of the junction differs from the germline gene, which may be a read error. This rearrangement joins TRBV7-8 to TRBJ2-1; 9 positions match TRBD2. The germline gives CDR1 SGHVS, CDR2 FQNEAQ. The CDR3 extends over 15 amino acids. Here the CDR3 reads CASSVAGVSYNEQFF. The CDR3 DNA reads TGTGCCAGCAGCGTAGCGGGGGTTTCTTACAATGAGCAGTTCTTC.

This chain links TRBV5-5 with TRBJ2-3, with 8 positions matching TRBD1. The CDR3 sequence is 14 residues long. V lost 4 bases, J lost 2 bases, and 3 bases stayed unmatched. CDR1 and CDR2 (germline): SGHKS, YYEKEE (reference sequence). The CDR3 sequence is CASSKGQATDTQYF. The CDR3 coding sequence is TGTGCCAGCAGCAAGGGACAGGCCACAGATACGCAGTATTTT.

CDR3 coding DNA: TGTGCCAGCAGTACTAGCGGGGTCAATGAGCAGTTCTTC. This sequence encodes CASSTSGVNEQFF. V and J are TRBV28 and TRBJ2-1; TRBD2 agrees at 10 bases. Germline loops: CDR1 MDHEN, CDR2 SYDVKM. The V and J ends lost 5 bases and 6 bases, in that order; junction bases with no gene match: 1. The CDR3 length is 13 residues.

The chain combines TRBV10-3 with TRBJ1-5; 8 positions agree with TRBD1. Germline V gene lookup returns CDR1 ENHRY and CDR2 SYGVKD. The CDR3 has 15 residues. Trimming cost V 2 bases and J 2 bases; bases outside gene matches: 2. Here the CDR3 reads CAISEKTGGNQPQHF. The CDR3 bases are TGTGCCATCAGTGAGAAGACAGGGGGCAATCAGCCCCAGCATTTT.

The chain couples TRBV28 to TRBJ1-5; D not certain. The V gene lost 5 bases and the J gene lost 0 bases, with 5 bases spanning the gap. Looked up from germline, CDR1 is MDHEN and CDR2 is SYDVKM. This CDR3 contains 13 residues. CDR3 sequence (DNA): TGTGCCAGCAGTCCCTATAGCAATCAGCCCCAGCATTTT. Amino acid sequence: CASSPYSNQPQHF.

This chain links TRBV2 with TRBJ2-7, with D maybe TRBD2 (5 bases). The V gene's germline CDR1 is SNHLY and CDR2 FYNNEI. CDR3 length: 15 residues. Trimming took off 4 bases at V and 7 bases at J, with 20 bases between the two ends. CDR3 residues: CASSGGGWGSVEQYF. The CDR3 nucleotides are TGTGCCAGCAGTGGTGGAGGTTGGGGTAGCGTTGAGCAGTACTTC.

This CDR3 reads CATSGHLAGIRFF. CDR3 nucleotides: TGTGCCACCTCAGGGCACCTAGCGGGAATTAGGTTCTTC. This chain uses TRBV4-2 with TRBJ2-1, with 9 bases identical to TRBD2. The germline V gene encodes CDR1 LGHNA and CDR2 YNFKEQ. The CDR3 length is 13 residues. With 10 bases clipped from V and 15 bases from J, the junction kept 16 bases outside the gene matches.

The chain has TRBV7-9 and TRBJ1-2, with D tentatively TRBD1 (6 bases). This CDR3 is 15 amino acids long. CDR1 SEHNR and CDR2 FQNEAQ come from the germline V gene (reference sequence). Trimming removed 5 bases at V and 4 bases at J, with 17 bases between. The CDR3 DNA reads TGTGCCAGCAGCGAGGACAGAGGAACCATCTATGGCTACACCTTC. Translation gives CASSEDRGTIYGYTF.

This chain uses TRBV7-2 with TRBJ2-3, with D tentatively TRBD1 (5 bases). Between the trimmed V and J ends, which lost 5 bases and 1 base, there was a span of 7 bases. Germline values: CDR1 SGHTA, CDR2 FQGNSA. There are 13 residues in the CDR3. This CDR3 is CASSPRGTDTQYF. CDR3 nucleotide sequence: TGTGCCAGCAGCCCCAGGGGCACAGATACGCAGTATTTT.

The genes are TRBV9 and TRBJ2-7; D may be TRBD1 (6 bases). Between the trimmed V and J ends, which lost 0 bases and 2 bases, there was a span of 12 bases. The CDR3 extends over 15 amino acids. The germline V gene encodes CDR1 SGDLS and CDR2 YYNGEE. CDR3 in amino acids: CASSVEGTRTYEQYF. The DNA of the CDR3 is TGTGCCAGCAGCGTAGAGGGGACAAGAACCTACGAGCAGTACTTC.

Only a few counts were recorded for this clone. The gene calls are TRBV6-5 and TRBJ1-1; possibly TRBD1 for D (5 bases). Germline V gene data show CDR1 as MNHEY and CDR2 as SVGAGI. V was trimmed by 2 bases and J by 3 bases, leaving 13 bases between them. The CDR3 contains 15 residues. The CDR3 spells CASSYHVDSYTEAFF. The CDR3 region has the DNA TGTGCCAGCAGTTACCATGTAGACAGCTACACTGAAGCTTTCTTT.

The V call is TRBV28, the J call TRBJ1-2; TRBD1 matches at 7 bases. V lost 2 bases and J lost 4; bases outside the gene matches: 7. CDR3 length: 15 amino acids. Germline V gene lookup returns CDR1 MDHEN and CDR2 SYDVKM. The CDR3 nucleotides are TGTGCCAGCAGTTTAGGGACAGCTTCCTTCTATGGCTACACCTTC. It is translated as CASSLGTASFYGYTF.

The V gene is TRBV6-1, the J gene TRBJ2-1, with 8 bases identical to TRBD2. CDR3 size: 20 residues. V lost 2 bases, J lost 0 bases, and 15 bases stayed unmatched. The V gene's germline CDR1 is MNHNS and CDR2 SASEGT. The CDR3 DNA reads as TGTGCCAGCAGTGAACCTACCTCCTGGTCGGGAGGGAGCTCCTACAATGAGCAGTTCTTC. Translated, it gives CASSEPTSWSGGSSYNEQFF.

The CDR3 DNA is TGTGCCAGCAGCGGGCAGGGCTATGGCTACACCTTC. Translation gives CASSGQGYGYTF. This sequence joins TRBV5-4 and TRBJ1-2; possible D gene TRBD1, 5 bases. Trimming took 4 bases from V and 4 from J, leaving 8 bases between them. CDR3 length: 12 residues. Looked up from germline, CDR1 is SGHNT and CDR2 is YYREEE (reference sequence).

The chain has TRBV4-1 and TRBJ2-5; 8 bases line up with TRBD2. J was trimmed by 2 bases and V by 1 base; bases with no gene match: 3. The CDR3 has 15 amino acids. Germline assignment: CDR1 MGHRA and CDR2 YSYEKL. DNA of the CDR3: TGCGCCAGCAGCCAAGGACTAGCGATTCAAGAGACCCAGTACTTC. It is translated as CASSQGLAIQETQYF.

The chain has TRBV6-4 and TRBJ2-6; D is unclear. V was cut by 3 bases and J by 0 bases, with 9 bases left in between. Germline assignment: CDR1 MRHNA and CDR2 SNTAGT. This CDR3 is built from 16 residues. The CDR3 here is CASSEGVPSGANVLTF. CDR3 in DNA: TGTGCCAGCAGTGAAGGTGTCCCCTCTGGGGCCAACGTCCTGACTTTC.

This chain uses TRBV2 with TRBJ1-1, with D possibly matching TRBD1 (5 bases). CDR1 is SNHLY, CDR2 FYNNEI, per germline. Between the trimmed V and J ends, which lost 4 bases and 5 bases, there was a span of 11 bases. The CDR3 runs 13 residues. CDR3 residues: CASSAGPGTEAFF. Written as DNA, the CDR3 is TGTGCCAGCAGTGCGGGACCGGGAACTGAAGCTTTCTTT.

The sample holds a few counts of this clone. The chain links TRBV7-3 to TRBJ2-7, with a tentative D call TRBD1 (6 bases). This CDR3 contains 13 residues. CDR1 and CDR2 from the germline V gene are SGHTA and FQGTGA. Between the trimmed V and J ends, which lost 1 base and 5 bases, there was a span of 9 bases. For the CDR3, the DNA is TGTGCCAGCAGCTTAAGGGGGCCGGACGAGCAGTACTTC. Its protein product is CASSLRGPDEQYF.

The chain couples TRBV6-1 to TRBJ1-5, with unresolved D. The CDR3 spans 13 residues. V lost 3 bases, J lost 9 bases, and 12 bases lay in between. Germline V CDR1 and CDR2: MNHNS, SASEGT. The CDR3 DNA reads as TGTGCCAGCAGTGAGTCGATCGGAGGGCCCCAGCATTTT. It translates to CASSESIGGPQHF.

This clone has more than one count but fewer than ten. The chain links TRBV2 to TRBJ1-5; TRBD1 is a possible D gene (6 bases). CDR1 SNHLY and CDR2 FYNNEI come from the germline V gene. V lost 7 bases and J lost 4, with 14 bases in between. The CDR3 runs 14 residues. CDR3 in DNA: TGTGCCAGCACGAGGGGGTCGGGAAATCAGCCCCAGCATTTT. Its protein product is CASTRGSGNQPQHF.